The next 30 T cell receptor beta chains were all read from a single sample in a study of pediatric ulcerative colitis (dated by TCRdb to between 2019 and 2020). One to two pinch biopsies were taken from the rectum for research during colonoscopy. The library came from the immunoSEQ multiplex PCR assay. As stored in TCRdb, this immuneACCESS dataset retains in-frame rearrangements with V and J assigned. A fraction of the clones does not appear; measured against another copy, unresolved V genes explain less than half of the discrepancy, and the remainder lacks a known reason. The sample table contains 16,000 or so clones; only one count was recorded for more than 75% of them. The ten largest clones capture approximately 8% of the sample. Sequencing was performed on gut tissue. Receptors originate from a boy aged 5-17 years who was a control in a study of pediatric ulcerative colitis.

The rearrangement joins TRBV2 to TRBJ2-1, with unresolved D. CDR1 is SNHLY, CDR2 FYNNEI, per germline. CDR3 length: 16 residues. Trimming removed 5 bases at V and 2 bases at J, with 16 bases between. CDR3 nucleotides: TGTGCCAGCAGTCTAAACCCAGATATCACCTACAATGAGCAGTTCTTC. The encoded protein is CASSLNPDITYNEQFF. Filled out from reference TRBV2 and TRBJ2-1, the complete variable domain reads EPEVTQTPSHQVTQMGQEVILRCVPISNHLYFYWYRQILGQKVEFLVSFYNNEISEKSEIFDDQFSVERPDGSNFTLKIRSTKLEDSAMYFCASSLNPDITYNEQFFGPGTRLTVL.

The chain uses TRBV5-1 and TRBJ2-2; no definite D call. The V and J ends lost 5 bases and 2 bases respectively, with 10 bases between them. Germline CDR1 reads SGHRS; CDR2 reads YFSETQ. The CDR3 totals 14 residues. The CDR3 sequence: CASRTDTNTGELFF. Here the CDR3 DNA reads TGCGCCAGCAGGACCGACACAAACACCGGGGAGCTGTTTTTT.

The sample holds a few counts of this clone. The rearrangement uses TRBV10-1 and TRBJ2-4; TRBD1 agrees at 8 bases. CDR1 and CDR2 (germline): WNHNN, SYGVQD (reference sequence). The CDR3 has 13 residues. The trim removed 6 bases at V and 6 bases at J, leaving 4 bases unmatched. CDR3 residues: CASSTGTGNIQYF. DNA for the CDR3: TGCGCCAGCAGCACCGGGACAGGAAACATTCAGTACTTC.

The chain is built from TRBV6-5 and TRBJ1-6; weak D call: TRBD1 (5 bases). This CDR3 has 13 residues. With 5 bases removed from V and 5 bases from J, the gap between germline ends came to 7 bases. The germline CDR1 and CDR2 sequences are MNHEY and SVGAGI. CDR3 residues: CASSQGHNSPLHF. The CDR3 DNA is TGTGCCAGCAGTCAGGGACATAATTCACCCCTCCACTTT.

V and J are TRBV18 and TRBJ2-3, with D hard to call. The CDR3 contains 13 residues. Germline V lookup: CDR1 KGHSH, CDR2 LQKENI. Trimming removed 6 bases from V and 0 bases from J, with 7 bases in between. This CDR3 is CASSPPSTDTQYF. As DNA, the CDR3 is TGTGCCAGCTCTCCTCCCAGCACAGATACGCAGTATTTT.

The rearrangement links TRBV25-1 to TRBJ1-1; no reliable D call. Trimming took off 0 bases at V and 6 bases at J, with 2 bases between the two ends. CDR1 MGHDK and CDR2 SYGVNS come from the germline V gene. The CDR3 length is 11 residues. DNA of the CDR3: TGTGCCAGCAGTGAATACCCTGAAGCTTTCTTT. Its translation: CASSEYPEAFF.

The genes are TRBV27 and TRBJ2-1; D may match TRBD1 or TRBD2 (6 bases each). V lost 3 bases and J lost 9, with 21 bases in between. CDR3 length: 16 residues. CDR1 and CDR2 (germline): MNHEY, SMNVEV (reference sequence). The CDR3 DNA reads TGTGCCAGCAGTTTCCCCCCCGGGGGCGCTGAGCGTGAGCAGTTCTTC. It specifies CASSFPPGGAEREQFF.

This rearrangement joins TRBV9 to TRBJ1-4; 12 nucleotides align to TRBD1. CDR3 length equals 16 residues. J was trimmed by 6 bases and V by 3 bases; bases with no gene match: 6. Germline V gives CDR1 SGDLS, CDR2 YYNGEE. The CDR3 loop is CASSEPGQGAHEKLFF. The CDR3 DNA reads as TGTGCCAGCAGCGAGCCGGGACAGGGGGCTCATGAAAAACTGTTTTTT.

The chain combines TRBV18 with TRBJ1-2; the D is unclear. V dropped 4 bases and J dropped 4 bases, with 10 bases sitting between them. Germline V gene data show CDR1 as KGHSH and CDR2 as LQKENI. This CDR3 contains 13 residues. The CDR3, as DNA: TGTGCCAGCTCACTGACAAGGGTCTATGGCTACACCTTC. It encodes CASSLTRVYGYTF.

With respect to this clone: Additional DNA sequences in this sample encode the identical CDR3. V and J are TRBV28 and TRBJ2-7, with TRBD2 matching 8 bases. Trimming took 7 bases from V and 0 from J; bases not matched to a gene: 8. This CDR3 spans 15 amino acids. Per the germline V gene, CDR1 is MDHEN and CDR2 is SYDVKM. As DNA, the CDR3 is TGTGCCAGCACACCCGGCGCGGGGGGCTCCTACGAGCAGTACTTC. Translated, it gives CASTPGAGGSYEQYF.

The chain recombines TRBV4-1 with TRBJ1-6; unclear D gene. This CDR3 has 16 amino acids. Germline assignment: CDR1 MGHRA and CDR2 YSYEKL. V was pared by 0 bases and J by 4 bases, with 10 bases between. CDR3 sequence reads: CASSQERGRYNSPLHF. The CDR3, as DNA: TGCGCCAGCAGCCAAGAAAGAGGTAGATATAATTCACCCCTCCACTTT.

The genes are TRBV11-2 and TRBJ1-4; 9 positions match TRBD1. Trimming took 8 bases from V and 7 from J; bases not matched to a gene: 8. This CDR3 is built from 14 residues. CDR1 and CDR2 from the germline V gene are SGHAT and FQNNGV. The CDR3: CASGLQGAVEKLFF. CDR3 DNA sequence: TGTGCCAGCGGGCTACAGGGGGCAGTTGAAAAACTGTTTTTT.

The CDR3 here is CASSLVGTGYTDTQYF. CDR3 DNA sequence: TGTGCCAGCAGCTTAGTAGGGACAGGTTACACAGATACGCAGTATTTT. This rearrangement joins TRBV7-6 to TRBJ2-3; TRBD1 aligns across 8 bases. This CDR3 has 16 residues. The V segment lost 1 base and the J segment 2 bases; nucleotides outside the gene matches: 5. Germline V CDR1 and CDR2: SGHVS, FNYEAQ.

The rearrangement uses TRBV7-3 and TRBJ2-1; D ambiguous. Germline loops: CDR1 SGHTA, CDR2 FQGTGA. Trimming stripped 2 bases from V and 12 bases from J, with 17 bases between. The CDR3 loop spans 14 amino acids. CDR3 amino acids: CASSLAESTMTQFF. The DNA for the CDR3 is TGTGCCAGCAGCTTAGCGGAAAGTACAATGACGCAGTTCTTC.

The rearrangement links TRBV6-5 to TRBJ2-7; D remains ambiguous. V was trimmed by 4 bases and J by 3 bases, leaving 4 bases between them. The germline CDR1 and CDR2 sequences are MNHEY and SVGAGI. There are 11 residues in the CDR3. CDR3 coding DNA: TGTGCCAGCAGTTCTGACTACGAGCAGTACTTC. This encodes CASSSDYEQYF.

This clone is a singleton in its sample. The chain combines TRBV11-2 with TRBJ2-7, with D possibly TRBD1 on 5 matching bases. The V end was cut by 2 bases, the J end by 6 bases, with 17 bases between. CDR3 length equals 15 residues. Germline loops: CDR1 SGHAT, CDR2 FQNNGV. The CDR3 bases are TGTGCCAGCAGCTTATTCAAGGGGCGCGGTGGCGAGCAGTACTTC. Translating gives CASSLFKGRGGEQYF.

The chain carries TRBV5-1 and TRBJ1-5; no reliable D call. The CDR3 is 14 amino acids. Trimming removed 6 bases from V and 0 bases from J, with 10 bases in between. In germline, CDR1 is SGHRS, CDR2 YFSETQ. In nucleotides, the CDR3 is TGCGCCAGCACCGAATTCTATAGCAATCAGCCCCAGCATTTT. Amino acid sequence: CASTEFYSNQPQHF.

The rearrangement joins TRBV19 to TRBJ1-1; possible D gene TRBD1, 5 bases. Trimming removed 5 bases at V and 3 bases at J, with 16 bases between. Germline V gene lookup returns CDR1 LNHDA and CDR2 SQIVND (reference sequence). The CDR3 contains 15 residues. The DNA of the CDR3 is TGTGCCAGTAGTCTACTGCCCAGGGTGGACACTGAAGCTTTCTTT. Protein sequence: CASSLLPRVDTEAFF.

V usage is TRBV5-1 and J usage is TRBJ1-1; no definite D call. Deletions cut 3 bases from V and 5 bases from J, with 14 bases between. CDR1 is SGHRS, CDR2 YFSETQ, per germline. This CDR3 has 14 residues. This chain's CDR3 is CASSSHSLRTEAFF. For the CDR3, the DNA is TGCGCCAGCAGCTCCCACAGTTTGCGGACTGAAGCTTTCTTT.

V gene TRBV6-1 combines with J gene TRBJ2-3; a weak D match, TRBD1 (7 bases). Trimming took off 2 bases at V and 2 bases at J, with 14 bases between the two ends. Looked up from germline, CDR1 is MNHNS and CDR2 is SASEGT. This CDR3 contains 16 residues. CDR3 nucleotide sequence: TGTGCCAGCAGTGAACGGAGGGGGCGCCTCACAGATACGCAGTATTTT. Residues: CASSERRGRLTDTQYF.

The chain couples TRBV27 to TRBJ1-4; no reliable D call. The V end was cut by 0 bases, the J end by 7 bases, with 15 bases between. The CDR3 has 16 amino acids. Germline V CDR1 and CDR2: MNHEY, SMNVEV (reference sequence). For the CDR3, the DNA is TGTGCCAGCAGTTTATCCAAAGGTCGGGGATTTGAAAAACTGTTTTTT. It yields the protein CASSLSKGRGFEKLFF.

V and J are TRBV2 and TRBJ2-2; tentative D call: TRBD2 (5 bases). The V and J ends lost 4 bases and 4 bases respectively, with 13 bases between them. The CDR3 is made up of 15 amino acids. CDR1 is SNHLY and CDR2 is FYNNEI in the germline V gene. The CDR3 nucleotides are TGTGCCAGCAGTGGGAGCACCCGGGGCACCGGGGAGCTGTTTTTT. Translated, it gives CASSGSTRGTGELFF.

The chain uses TRBV7-2 and TRBJ1-6; a possible D gene is TRBD1 (6 bases). Between the trimmed V and J ends, which lost 5 bases and 4 bases, there was a span of 12 bases. This CDR3 region has 15 residues. CDR1 and CDR2 (germline): SGHTA, FQGNSA. CDR3 protein: CASSRGGQYNSPLHF. DNA for the CDR3: TGTGCCAGCAGCCGCGGGGGACAATATAATTCACCCCTCCACTTT.

V is TRBV2 and J is TRBJ2-5, with D hard to call. The CDR3 loop spans 12 amino acids. V lost 6 bases, J lost 5 bases, and 10 bases lay in between. Germline CDR1 is SNHLY and CDR2 is FYNNEI. As DNA, the CDR3 is TGTGCCAGCAGCCAATCCAGGGAGACCCAGTACTTC. Translation: CASSQSRETQYF. Combining the CDR3 with reference TRBV2 and TRBJ2-5 gives the whole variable domain EPEVTQTPSHQVTQMGQEVILRCVPISNHLYFYWYRQILGQKVEFLVSFYNNEISEKSEIFDDQFSVERPDGSNFTLKIRSTKLEDSAMYFCASSQSRETQYFGPGTRLLVL.

In its sample, this clone was seen a few times. This chain connects TRBV28 to TRBJ2-2; TRBD1 might be the D (5 bases). V was shortened by 3 bases and J by 3 bases, with 11 bases between the two germline ends. The germline CDR1 and CDR2 sequences are MDHEN and SYDVKM. This CDR3 is 15 amino acids long. The CDR3 protein is CASSLVTGYTGELFF. For the CDR3, the DNA is TGTGCCAGCAGTTTGGTAACAGGTTACACCGGGGAGCTGTTTTTT. The full variable domain, with the rest looked up from reference TRBV28 and TRBJ2-2, is DVKVTQSSRYLVKRTGEKVFLECVQDMDHENMFWYRQDPGLGLRLIYFSYDVKMKEKGDIPEGYSVSREKKERFSLILESASTNQTSMYLCASSLVTGYTGELFFGEGSRLTVL.

The rearrangement links TRBV5-5 to TRBJ2-3; 8 nucleotides line up with TRBD2. Germline assignment: CDR1 SGHKS and CDR2 YYEKEE (reference sequence). The CDR3 is made up of 16 amino acids. J lost 3 bases, V lost 3 bases, and 9 bases had no gene match. CDR3 protein: CASSSLAGQKTDTQYF. The CDR3 nucleotides are TGTGCCAGCAGCTCTTTAGCGGGGCAGAAGACAGATACGCAGTATTTT.

J is TRBJ2-2 and V is TRBV5-1; D not certain. The CDR3 length is 14 residues. From germline, CDR1 is SGHRS and CDR2 YFSETQ. V lost 1 base to trimming and J lost 9 bases, with 13 bases between them. The CDR3 region has the DNA TGCGCCAGCAGCTTGTCTGTCGCACCGCGGGAGCTGTTTTTT. Residues: CASSLSVAPRELFF.

A single count supports this clone. The chain joins TRBV6-5 to TRBJ2-7; D is possibly TRBD2 (5 bases). Deletions cut 5 bases from V and 4 bases from J, with 9 bases between. CDR1 and CDR2 from the germline V gene are MNHEY and SVGAGI. CDR3 length: 12 residues. CDR3 in DNA: TGTGCCAGCAGTGTTGAGCGGTACGAGCAGTACTTC. Its protein product is CASSVERYEQYF.

The chain has TRBV19 and TRBJ2-1; D remains ambiguous. Trimming took 1 base from V and 5 from J, leaving 18 bases between them. This CDR3 contains 17 residues. CDR1 and CDR2 (germline): LNHDA, SQIVND (reference sequence). CDR3 loop: CASSIVLISHFDNEQFF. Written as DNA, the CDR3 is TGTGCCAGTAGTATAGTTTTAATAAGCCACTTTGACAATGAGCAGTTCTTC.

This clone appeared a few times. CDR3 in DNA: TGTGCCAGCAGCTTGTGGGACAGGCAAAATCAGCCCCAGCATTTT. It encodes CASSLWDRQNQPQHF. J is TRBJ1-5 and V is TRBV7-2; 8 bases line up with TRBD1. CDR1 and CDR2 from the germline V gene are SGHTA and FQGNSA. After removal of 3 bases from V and 4 bases from J, the junction contained 5 bases not matched to a gene. The CDR3 covers 15 residues.